The text below deals with one T cell receptor beta chain. TCRdb's table, derived via immunoSEQ multiplex PCR, lists solely in-frame clones and lacks some. The sample has about 120,000 clones, 90% to 95% seen once; the top ten hold roughly 1.8%. These data come from a study of siplizumab effects on memory and regulatory T cells. The CDR3 contains 14 residues. CDR1 is SGDLS and CDR2 is YYNGEE in the germline V gene. The V end lost 2 bases, the J end lost 4 bases, and 11 bases lay between the germline ends. Sequenced material: non-Treg CD4+ T cells sorted from blood. The TCR comes from a human donor in good health. The V call is TRBV9, the J call TRBJ2-3; D unclear. As DNA, the CDR3 is TGTGCCAGCAGCGTCGAGACTTTCGCAGATACGCAGTATTTT. This sequence encodes CASSVETFADTQYF. Full variable domain (remainder filled in from reference TRBV9 and TRBJ2-3): DSGVTQTPKHLITATGQRVTLRCSPRSGDLSVYWYQQSLDQGLQFLIQYYNGEERAKGNILERFSAQQFPDLHSELNLSSLELGDSALYFCASSVETFADTQYFGPGTRLTVL.